Each of the 29 T cell receptor beta chains below was sequenced from the same sample in a study of blood T cell repertoires in COVID-19. Profiling relied on immunoSEQ multiplex PCR, and the TCRdb table lists in-frame clones only, not all of them. Among a few hundred thousand clones listed, 70% to 90% were seen once. Sequencing used PBMCs or T cells enriched from blood (not recorded which). The receptors come from a middle-aged woman with acute COVID-19.

This sequence joins TRBV5-1 and TRBJ1-6; TRBD1 aligns across 8 bases. Germline CDR1 reads SGHRS; CDR2 reads YFSETQ. The CDR3 runs 15 residues. V lost 0 bases and J lost 9; bases outside the gene matches: 5. DNA for the CDR3: TGCGCCAGCAGCTTGGAAGGACAGGGTGTTTCACCCCTCCACTTT. Its protein is CASSLEGQGVSPLHF.

V is TRBV6-5 and J is TRBJ1-5; 7 bases are shared with TRBD1. V was clipped by 5 bases and J by 2 bases; unmatched bases: 6. Per the germline V gene, CDR1 is MNHEY and CDR2 is SVGAGI. The CDR3 runs 15 residues. In DNA, the CDR3 is TGTGCCAGCAGTAGATTCAGGGGGGGCAATCAGCCCCAGCATTTT. Translated, it gives CASSRFRGGNQPQHF.

The V gene is TRBV28, the J gene TRBJ2-5; 9 positions match TRBD2. Unmatched junction bases numbered 11, after V lost 5 bases and J lost 7 bases. CDR3 length: 15 amino acids. From germline, CDR1 is MDHEN and CDR2 SYDVKM. DNA for the CDR3: TGTGCCAGCAGTAAACAGATAGCGGGGGCCCTGACCCAGTACTTC. This encodes CASSKQIAGALTQYF.

This clone was picked up a small number of times. The V gene is TRBV7-2, the J gene TRBJ2-7; D may be TRBD1 (6 bases). Per germline, CDR1 SGHTA and CDR2 FQGNSA. The CDR3 totals 14 residues. The V and J ends lost 4 bases and 2 bases respectively, with 12 bases between them. CDR3 coding DNA: TGTGCCAGCAGCTATTACCAGGGGCCCTACGAGCAGTACTTC. It is translated as CASSYYQGPYEQYF.

The chain joins TRBV28 to TRBJ2-7, with a possible D match to TRBD2 (5 bases). CDR1 is MDHEN and CDR2 is SYDVKM in the germline V gene. The V gene lost 6 bases and the J gene lost 0 bases, with 15 bases spanning the gap. The CDR3 is made up of 15 amino acids. CDR3 sequence reads: CASRMAQAGSYEQYF. DNA of the CDR3: TGTGCCAGCAGGATGGCGCAGGCGGGCTCCTACGAGCAGTACTTC.

The chain joins TRBV5-1 to TRBJ2-5; 8 nucleotides align to TRBD2. The trim removed 0 bases at V and 3 bases at J, leaving 7 bases unmatched. Germline V lookup: CDR1 SGHRS, CDR2 YFSETQ. The CDR3 has 16 residues. The CDR3 DNA is TGCGCCAGCAGCTTGGGAGGTAGCGGGACCGAAGAGACCCAGTACTTC. Translation: CASSLGGSGTEETQYF. The whole variable domain, remainder taken from reference TRBV5-1 and TRBJ2-5, is KAGVTQTPRYLIKTRGQQVTLSCSPISGHRSVSWYQQTPGQGLQFLFEYFSETQRNKGNFPGRFSGRQFSNSRSEMNVSTLELGDSALYLCASSLGGSGTEETQYFGPGTRLLVL.

The rearrangement links TRBV19 to TRBJ1-4; D call uncertain. From germline, CDR1 is LNHDA and CDR2 SQIVND (reference sequence). The CDR3 runs to 14 residues. V dropped 6 bases and J dropped 1 base, with 9 bases sitting between them. CDR3 bases: TGTGCCAGTAGGAAGCGGGGAACTAATGAAAAACTGTTTTTT. Its translation: CASRKRGTNEKLFF.

The V call is TRBV2, the J call TRBJ2-7, with D possibly being TRBD2 (6 bases). Trimming removed 10 bases at V and 0 bases at J, with 13 bases between. CDR1 and CDR2 from the germline V gene are SNHLY and FYNNEI. The CDR3 length is 13 residues. CDR3 nucleotide sequence: TGTGCCATCGGAGAGGGAGGCTCCTACGAGCAGTACTTC. Protein sequence: CAIGEGGSYEQYF.

This chain uses TRBV7-6 with TRBJ2-2; 10 bases fit TRBD2. The CDR3 loop spans 16 amino acids. Germline CDR1 is SGHVS and CDR2 is FNYEAQ. V lost 6 bases and J lost 3; bases outside the gene matches: 7. CDR3 in DNA: TGTGCCAGCAGATTCGAGCGGGGGGGCTACACCGGGGAGCTGTTTTTT. It yields the protein CASRFERGGYTGELFF.

Only a few counts were recorded for this clone. CDR3 protein: CASSSQGAVNEKLFF. The CDR3 region has the DNA TGCGCCAGCAGCTCACAGGGGGCTGTGAATGAAAAACTGTTTTTT. The chain employs TRBV5-1 and TRBJ1-4; 9 positions match TRBD1. This CDR3 contains 15 residues. Germline-derived CDR1 and CDR2 are SGHRS and YFSETQ. V shed 3 bases and J 5 bases; nucleotides not matched to a gene: 5.

The V gene is TRBV7-8, the J gene TRBJ1-5, with D hard to call. Per the germline V gene, CDR1 is SGHVS and CDR2 is FQNEAQ. V shed 0 bases and J shed 3 bases, with 15 bases lying between them. This CDR3 comprises 17 residues. CDR3 coding DNA: TGTGCCAGCAGCTTAGCGCATAGTACAGCCTCCAATCAGCCCCAGCATTTT. Translated, it gives CASSLAHSTASNQPQHF.

The chain has TRBV28 and TRBJ2-7, with a possible D match to TRBD2 (6 bases). There are 16 residues in the CDR3. V was trimmed by 1 base and J by 4 bases, leaving 17 bases between them. Germline V gives CDR1 MDHEN, CDR2 SYDVKM. CDR3 nucleotides: TGTGCCAGCAGTTTATTAGGGAGGCAGCAAGGGTACGAGCAGTACTTC. Protein product: CASSLLGRQQGYEQYF. Filled out from reference TRBV28 and TRBJ2-7, the complete variable domain reads DVKVTQSSRYLVKRTGEKVFLECVQDMDHENMFWYRQDPGLGLRLIYFSYDVKMKEKGDIPEGYSVSREKKERFSLILESASTNQTSMYLCASSLLGRQQGYEQYFGPGTRLTVT.

Concerning this clone: An end of the junction does not agree with germline; a read error may underlie this. The chain couples TRBV11-3 to TRBJ2-7; the match to TRBD2 covers 11 bases. Germline V gives CDR1 SGHNT, CDR2 YENEEA. CDR3 length equals 14 residues. In nucleotides, the CDR3 is TGTGCCAGCAGCTTCGGTATAGCGGGAGGGCCTGTCGCCTTC. Amino acid sequence: CASSFGIAGGPVAF.

This clone was seen a handful of times. The sample holds other DNA sequences that translate to the same CDR3. The chain uses TRBV3-1 (or the pseudogene TRBV3-2) and TRBJ2-7, with 7 bases aligning to TRBD2. V was pared by 3 bases and J by 1 base, with 3 bases of the junction left unmatched. Germline V gene sequence: CDR1 LGHDT, CDR2 YNNKEL (reference sequence). The CDR3 totals 14 residues. The CDR3 protein is CASSHRGGSYEQYF. The CDR3 nucleotides are TGTGCCAGCAGCCACCGCGGGGGATCCTACGAGCAGTACTTC.

The chain has TRBV28 and TRBJ1-1; 8 nucleotides line up with TRBD1. Trimming took 6 bases from V and 10 from J; bases not matched to a gene: 19. The germline V gene has CDR1 MDHEN and CDR2 SYDVKM. This CDR3 comprises 16 residues. The CDR3 nucleotides are TGTGCCAGCAGATTAGAGACAGGGGCGGGTAGGCTCGGAGCTTTCTTT. It translates to CASRLETGAGRLGAFF.

In nucleotides, the CDR3 is TGTGCCAGCAGCTTAGACGGACAGGCCAACTATGGCTACACCTTC. Translated: CASSLDGQANYGYTF. This chain links TRBV7-6 with TRBJ1-2, with 7 nucleotides matching TRBD1. Germline V CDR1 and CDR2: SGHVS, FNYEAQ. V was clipped by 1 base and J by 2 bases; unmatched bases: 4. The CDR3 consists of 15 residues.

As DNA, the CDR3 is TGTGCCCTCCGGGGACAGACCTATGGCTACACCTTC. It encodes CALRGQTYGYTF. The chain is built from TRBV6-5 and TRBJ1-2; TRBD1 matches 7 bases. CDR1 and CDR2 from the germline V gene are MNHEY and SVGAGI. The V and J ends lost 11 bases and 4 bases, in that order; junction bases with no gene match: 7. The CDR3 consists of 12 residues.

This clone appeared once. This chain links TRBV6-5 with TRBJ1-4, with a weak D call TRBD1 (5 bases). Germline V lookup: CDR1 MNHEY, CDR2 SVGAGI. The CDR3 has 14 amino acids. V was cut by 5 bases and J by 11 bases, with 18 bases left in between. CDR3 sequence (DNA): TGTGCCAGCAGTCCTCGGGGGGACGTGATGAAACTGTTTTTT. Translation: CASSPRGDVMKLFF.

The chain employs TRBV20-1 and TRBJ2-1; D possibly corresponds to TRBD2 (5 bases). CDR1 is DFQATT and CDR2 is SNEGSKA in the germline V gene (reference sequence). The CDR3 spans 14 residues. Trimming removed 3 bases at V and 7 bases at J, with 16 bases between. CDR3 protein: CSASDGVMRNEQFF. CDR3 in DNA: TGCAGTGCTAGTGACGGGGTGATGAGGAATGAGCAGTTCTTC.

This chain's CDR3 is CASSRPDRASNQPQHF. CDR3 nucleotides: TGTGCCAGCTCACGACCGGACAGGGCTAGCAATCAGCCCCAGCATTTT. The chain is built from TRBV18 and TRBJ1-5, with 8 nucleotides matching TRBD1. This CDR3 spans 16 amino acids. Germline loops: CDR1 KGHSH, CDR2 LQKENI. V dropped 4 bases and J dropped 0; count of bases not matched to a gene: 5.

This clone appeared once. This chain uses TRBV19 with TRBJ2-2; D is perhaps TRBD2 (7 bases). The germline CDR1 and CDR2 sequences are LNHDA and SQIVND (reference sequence). This CDR3 region has 13 residues. Trimming shortened V by 7 bases and J by 8 bases, and 14 bases separated the two germline ends. Here the CDR3 reads CASNLGGVGELFF. The CDR3, as DNA: TGTGCCAGTAACCTAGGGGGGGTAGGGGAGCTGTTTTTT.

The J gene is TRBJ2-1, the V gene TRBV4-1, with D possibly TRBD2 on 6 matching bases. Germline V gene data show CDR1 as MGHRA and CDR2 as YSYEKL. Trimming took 3 bases from V and 8 from J, leaving 17 bases between them. CDR3 size: 15 residues. This CDR3 is CASSQPGLGKDEQFF. The CDR3 DNA sequence: TGCGCCAGCAGCCAGCCGGGACTGGGTAAAGATGAGCAGTTCTTC.

The chain uses TRBV5-4 and TRBJ2-5; TRBD2 agrees at 8 bases. This CDR3 spans 12 amino acids. V lost 4 bases to trimming and J lost 13 bases; unmatched junction nucleotides: 9. The germline V gene has CDR1 SGHNT and CDR2 YYREEE (reference sequence). This CDR3 reads CASSTQGTSWYF. CDR3 DNA: TGTGCCAGCAGCACCCAGGGGACTAGTTGGTACTTC.

This clone was seen a few times. The chain uses TRBV19 and TRBJ1-4; 8 nucleotides align to TRBD1. The junction had 9 bases not matched to a gene; V was cut back by 1 base and J by 8 bases. The CDR3 is 16 residues long. Germline V gene sequence: CDR1 LNHDA, CDR2 SQIVND (reference sequence). CDR3 region: CASSIGSGTGGEKLFF. Here the CDR3 DNA reads TGTGCCAGTAGTATAGGCTCCGGGACAGGAGGCGAAAAACTGTTTTTT.

The genes are TRBV29-1 and TRBJ1-2, with 7 nucleotides matching TRBD1. Germline CDR1 reads SQVTM; CDR2 reads ANQGSEA. This CDR3 is built from 16 residues. With V trimmed by 1 base and J by 0 bases, 8 bases remained unmatched. This CDR3 reads CSVEGDSLNSNYGYTF. CDR3 bases: TGCAGCGTTGAAGGGGACAGCTTAAACTCTAACTATGGCTACACCTTC.

J is TRBJ2-1 and V is TRBV7-9; TRBD2 matches 14 bases. V shed 5 bases and J 9 bases; nucleotides not matched to a gene: 9. Germline values: CDR1 SEHNR, CDR2 FQNEAQ (reference sequence). This CDR3 is built from 16 residues. The CDR3 DNA is TGTGCCAGCAGCCTCGGGACTAGCGGGAGTTTGGCTGAGCAGTTCTTC. Protein product: CASSLGTSGSLAEQFF. Using reference TRBV7-9 and TRBJ2-1 for the parts outside the CDR3, the full variable domain is DTGVSQNPRHKITKRGQNVTFRCDPISEHNRLYWYRQTLGQGPEFLTYFQNEAQLEKSRLLSDRFSAERPKGSFSTLEIQRTEQGDSAMYLCASSLGTSGSLAEQFFGPGTRLTVL.

The chain couples TRBV5-6 to TRBJ2-4; 8 bases agree with TRBD1. The ends lost 4 bases at V and 5 bases at J; junction bases unmatched: 11. The CDR3 is 16 amino acids. CDR1 and CDR2 (germline): SGHDT, YYEEEE. CDR3 in amino acids: CASSEDRGAKQNIQYF. The CDR3 DNA is TGTGCCAGCAGCGAAGACAGGGGTGCGAAACAAAACATTCAGTACTTC.

The chain links TRBV3-1 (or the pseudogene TRBV3-2) to TRBJ1-3; no reliable D call. The CDR3 totals 15 residues. V lost 0 bases and J lost 10, with 16 bases in between. Germline V gene data show CDR1 as LGHDT and CDR2 as YNNKEL (reference sequence). Here the CDR3 reads CASSQEGGSDVTIYF. The CDR3 coding sequence is TGTGCCAGCAGCCAAGAGGGCGGGAGTGACGTTACCATATATTTT.

V is TRBV3-1 (or the pseudogene TRBV3-2) and J is TRBJ1-2; maybe TRBD1 (6 bases). The V and J ends lost 2 bases and 4 bases respectively, with 14 bases between them. The CDR3 has 15 amino acids. The germline CDR1 and CDR2 sequences are LGHDT and YNNKEL (reference sequence). This chain's CDR3 is CASSQLLDRPYGYTF. The CDR3 DNA is TGTGCCAGCAGCCAACTCCTCGACAGGCCCTATGGCTACACCTTC.